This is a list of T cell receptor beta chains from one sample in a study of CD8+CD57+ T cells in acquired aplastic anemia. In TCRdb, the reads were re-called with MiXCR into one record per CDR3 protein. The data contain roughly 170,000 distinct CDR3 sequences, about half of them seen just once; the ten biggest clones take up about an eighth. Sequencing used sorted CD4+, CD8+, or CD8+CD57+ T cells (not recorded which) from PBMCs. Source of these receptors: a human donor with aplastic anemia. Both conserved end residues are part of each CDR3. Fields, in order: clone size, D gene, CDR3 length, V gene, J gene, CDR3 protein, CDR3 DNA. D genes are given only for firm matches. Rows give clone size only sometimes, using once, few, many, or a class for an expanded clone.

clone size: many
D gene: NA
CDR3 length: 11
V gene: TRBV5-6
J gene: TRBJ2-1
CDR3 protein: CASSLRREQFF
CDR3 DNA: TGTGCCAGCAGCTTGAGGCGGGAGCAGTTCTTC

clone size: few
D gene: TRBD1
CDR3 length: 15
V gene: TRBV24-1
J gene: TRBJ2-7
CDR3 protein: CASSSPGTGIYEQYF
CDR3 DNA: TGTGCCAGCAGTTCCCCCGGGACAGGGATCTACGAGCAGTACTTC

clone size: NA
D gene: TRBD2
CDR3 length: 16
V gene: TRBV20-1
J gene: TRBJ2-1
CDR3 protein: CSAGLAGVCSYNEQFF
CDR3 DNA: TGCAGTGCTGGACTAGCGGGGGTGTGCTCGTACAATGAGCAGTTCTTC

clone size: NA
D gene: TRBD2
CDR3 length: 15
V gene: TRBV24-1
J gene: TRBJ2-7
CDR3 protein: CATSDLTSGSGEQYF
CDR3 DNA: TGTGCCACCAGTGATTTGACTAGCGGGAGTGGCGAGCAGTACTTC

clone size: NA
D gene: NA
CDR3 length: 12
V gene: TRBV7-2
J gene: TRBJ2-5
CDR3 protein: CASSATRKTQYF
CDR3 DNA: TGTGCCAGCAGCGCTACGCGTAAGACCCAGTACTTC

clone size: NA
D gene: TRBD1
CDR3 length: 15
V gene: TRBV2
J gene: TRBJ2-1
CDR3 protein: CASSEQGTAYNEQFF
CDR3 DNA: TGTGCCAGCAGTGAACAGGGGACAGCTTACAATGAGCAGTTCTTC

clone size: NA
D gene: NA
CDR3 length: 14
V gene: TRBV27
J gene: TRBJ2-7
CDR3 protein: CASSLGWGEVEQYF
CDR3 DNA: TGTGCCAGCAGTTTGGGGTGGGGTGAAGTCGAGCAGTACTTC

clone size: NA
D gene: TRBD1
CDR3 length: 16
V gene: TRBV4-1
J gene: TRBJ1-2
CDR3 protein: CASSQEGTGGPYGYTF
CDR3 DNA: TGCGCCAGCAGCCAAGAAGGGACAGGGGGGCCCTATGGCTACACCTTC

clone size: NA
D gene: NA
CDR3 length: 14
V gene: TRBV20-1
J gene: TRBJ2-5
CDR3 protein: CSARDSRLQETQYF
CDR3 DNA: TGCAGTGCTAGAGATTCACGGCTCCAAGAGACCCAGTACTTC

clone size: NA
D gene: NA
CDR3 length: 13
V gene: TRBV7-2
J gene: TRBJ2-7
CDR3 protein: CASSLALVYEQYF
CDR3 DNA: TGTGCCAGCAGCTTAGCTCTCGTCTACGAGCAGTACTTC

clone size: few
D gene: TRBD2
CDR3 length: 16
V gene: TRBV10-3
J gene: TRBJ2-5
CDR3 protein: CAISESGLAPKETQYF
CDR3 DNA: TGTGCCATCAGTGAGTCGGGACTAGCCCCGAAAGAGACCCAGTACTTC

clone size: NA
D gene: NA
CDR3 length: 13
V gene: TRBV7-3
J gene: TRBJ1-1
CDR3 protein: CASSLSMNTEAFF
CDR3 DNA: TGTGCCAGCAGCTTGTCAATGAACACTGAAGCTTTCTTT

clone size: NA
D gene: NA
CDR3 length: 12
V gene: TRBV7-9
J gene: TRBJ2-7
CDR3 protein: CASSDVSFEQYF
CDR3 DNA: TGTGCCAGCAGCGACGTATCTTTCGAGCAGTACTTC

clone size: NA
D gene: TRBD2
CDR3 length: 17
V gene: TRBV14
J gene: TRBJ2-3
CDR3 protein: CASSLGTSGSIVDTQYF
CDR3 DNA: TGTGCCAGCAGCCTTGGGACTAGCGGGAGTATCGTGGATACGCAGTATTTT

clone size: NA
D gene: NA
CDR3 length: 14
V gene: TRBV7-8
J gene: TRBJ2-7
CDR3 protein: CASSLVVSPYEQYF
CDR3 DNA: TGTGCCAGCAGCTTAGTGGTCAGTCCCTACGAGCAGTACTTC

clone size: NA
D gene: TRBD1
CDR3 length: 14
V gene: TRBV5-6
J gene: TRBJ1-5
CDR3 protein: CASSAGQSNQPQHF
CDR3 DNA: TGTGCCAGCAGCGCGGGACAGTCAAATCAGCCCCAGCATTTT

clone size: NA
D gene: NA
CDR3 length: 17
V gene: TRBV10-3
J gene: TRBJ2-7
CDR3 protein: CAISDSLLGSGPSEQYF
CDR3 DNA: TGTGCCATCAGTGATTCTCTCCTAGGTTCGGGGCCCTCCGAGCAGTACTTC

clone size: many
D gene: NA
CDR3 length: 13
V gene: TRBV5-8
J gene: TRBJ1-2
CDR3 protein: CASSAWGANGYTF
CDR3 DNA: TGTGCCAGCTCTGCTTGGGGGGCGAATGGCTACACCTTC

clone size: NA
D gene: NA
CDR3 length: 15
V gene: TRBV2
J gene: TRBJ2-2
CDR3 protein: CASSEPGMNTGELFF
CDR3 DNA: TGTGCCAGCAGTGAGCCGGGCATGAACACCGGGGAGCTGTTTTTT

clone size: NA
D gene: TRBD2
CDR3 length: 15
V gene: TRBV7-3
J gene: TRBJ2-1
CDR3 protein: CASSLRRGGLNEQFF
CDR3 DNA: TGTGCCAGCAGCTTAAGGCGGGGGGGCCTGAATGAGCAGTTCTTC

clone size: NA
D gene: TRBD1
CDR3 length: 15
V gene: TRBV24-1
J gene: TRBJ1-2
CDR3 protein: CATSEGDRGVYGYTF
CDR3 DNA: TGTGCCACCAGTGAAGGGGACAGGGGAGTCTATGGCTACACCTTC

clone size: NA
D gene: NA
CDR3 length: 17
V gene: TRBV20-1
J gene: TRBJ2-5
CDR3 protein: CSARDLFEGGPRETQYF
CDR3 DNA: TGCAGTGCTAGAGATCTTTTTGAGGGGGGGCCGCGAGAGACCCAGTACTTC

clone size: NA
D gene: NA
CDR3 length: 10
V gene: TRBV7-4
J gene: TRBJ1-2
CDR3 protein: CASSLGGYTF
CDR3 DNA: TGTGCCAGCAGCTTAGGTGGCTACACCTTC

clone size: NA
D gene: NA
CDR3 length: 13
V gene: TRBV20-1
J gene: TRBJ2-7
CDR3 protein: CSAREVQGYEQYF
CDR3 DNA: TGCAGTGCTAGAGAGGTTCAGGGCTACGAGCAGTACTTC

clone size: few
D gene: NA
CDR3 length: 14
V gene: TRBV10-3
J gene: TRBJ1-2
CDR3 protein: CAISESTWGYGYTF
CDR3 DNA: TGTGCCATCAGTGAGTCGACTTGGGGCTATGGCTACACCTTC

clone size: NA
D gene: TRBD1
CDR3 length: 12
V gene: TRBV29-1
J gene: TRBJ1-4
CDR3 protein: CSVVGQNEKLFF
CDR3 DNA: TGCAGCGTTGTGGGACAGAATGAAAAACTGTTTTTT

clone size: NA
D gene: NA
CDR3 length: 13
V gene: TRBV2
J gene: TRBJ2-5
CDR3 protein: CASSGTGEETQYF
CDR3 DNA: TGTGCCAGCAGTGGGACCGGAGAAGAGACCCAGTACTTC

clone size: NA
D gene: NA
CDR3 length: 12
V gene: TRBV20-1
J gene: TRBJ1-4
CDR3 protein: CSARPGPQELFF
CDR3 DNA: TGCAGTGCTAGGCCCGGGCCGCAGGAACTGTTTTTT

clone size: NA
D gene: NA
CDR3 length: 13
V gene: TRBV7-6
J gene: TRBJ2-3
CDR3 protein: CASSLGMGDTQYF
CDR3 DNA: TGTGCCAGCAGCTTAGGCATGGGAGATACGCAGTATTTT

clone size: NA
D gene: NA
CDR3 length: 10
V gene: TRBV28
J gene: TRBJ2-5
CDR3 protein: CASTGETQYF
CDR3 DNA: TGTGCCAGCACCGGGGAGACCCAGTACTTC

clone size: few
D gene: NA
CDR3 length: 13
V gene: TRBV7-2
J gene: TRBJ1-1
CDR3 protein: CASSLDQGTEAFF
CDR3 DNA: TGTGCCAGCAGCTTAGACCAGGGCACTGAAGCTTTCTTT

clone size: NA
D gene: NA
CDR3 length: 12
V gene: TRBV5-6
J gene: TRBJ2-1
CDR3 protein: CASSGLGGEQFF
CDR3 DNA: TGTGCCAGCAGCGGCCTAGGTGGTGAGCAGTTCTTC

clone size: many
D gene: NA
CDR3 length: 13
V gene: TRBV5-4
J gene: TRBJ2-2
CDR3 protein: CASSLWNTGELFF
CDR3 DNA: TGTGCCAGCAGCTTGTGGAACACCGGGGAGCTGTTTTTT

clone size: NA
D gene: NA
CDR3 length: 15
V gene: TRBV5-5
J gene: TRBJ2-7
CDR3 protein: CASSLRSTASYEQYF
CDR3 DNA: TGTGCCAGCAGCCTACGCTCGACAGCGTCCTACGAGCAGTACTTC

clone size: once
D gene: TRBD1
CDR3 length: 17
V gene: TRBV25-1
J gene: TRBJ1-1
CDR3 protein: CASSEGRTGGLWTEAFF
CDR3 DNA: TGTGCCAGCAGTGAAGGGAGGACAGGGGGCTTATGGACTGAAGCTTTCTTT

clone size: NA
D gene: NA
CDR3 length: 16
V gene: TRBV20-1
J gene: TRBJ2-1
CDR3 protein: CSARQLGTNSYNEQFF
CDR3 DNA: TGCAGTGCTAGACAGCTTGGCACCAACTCCTACAATGAGCAGTTCTTC

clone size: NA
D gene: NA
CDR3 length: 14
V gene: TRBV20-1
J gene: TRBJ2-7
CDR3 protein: CSAISQGSRYEQYF
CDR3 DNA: TGCAGTGCTATCTCACAGGGTAGTAGGTACGAGCAGTACTTC

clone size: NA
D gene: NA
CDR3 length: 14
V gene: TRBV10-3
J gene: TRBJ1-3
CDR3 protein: CAISEWEPGNTIYF
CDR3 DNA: TGTGCCATCAGTGAATGGGAACCTGGAAACACCATATATTTT

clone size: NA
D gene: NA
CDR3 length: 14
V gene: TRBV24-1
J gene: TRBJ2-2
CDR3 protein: CATMGDLYTGELFF
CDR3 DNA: TGTGCCACCATGGGGGACTTATACACCGGGGAGCTGTTTTTT

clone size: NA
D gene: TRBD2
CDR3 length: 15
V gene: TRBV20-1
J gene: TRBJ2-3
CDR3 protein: CSARVLAGYPDTQYF
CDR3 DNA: TGCAGTGCTAGAGTACTAGCGGGGTACCCAGATACGCAGTATTTT

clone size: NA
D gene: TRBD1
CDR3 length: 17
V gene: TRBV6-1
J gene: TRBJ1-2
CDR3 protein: CASNSGTGVGAGYGYAF
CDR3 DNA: TGTGCCAGCAACTCCGGGACAGGGGTTGGGGCTGGGTATGGCTACGCCTTC

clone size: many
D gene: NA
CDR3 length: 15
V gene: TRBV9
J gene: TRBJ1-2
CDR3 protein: CASSVEQGGRDGYTF
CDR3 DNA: TGTGCCAGCAGCGTAGAGCAAGGGGGGAGAGATGGCTACACCTTC

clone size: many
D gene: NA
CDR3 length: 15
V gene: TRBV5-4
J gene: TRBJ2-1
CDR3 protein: CASTSRGLEENEQFF
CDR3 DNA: TGTGCCAGCACCTCCCGAGGTCTAGAGGAGAATGAGCAGTTCTTC

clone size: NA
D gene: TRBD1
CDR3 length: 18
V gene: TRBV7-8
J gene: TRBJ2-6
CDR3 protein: CASSLGPGGDSGANVLTF
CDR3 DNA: TGTGCCAGCAGCTTAGGCCCAGGGGGCGACTCTGGGGCCAACGTCCTGACTTTC

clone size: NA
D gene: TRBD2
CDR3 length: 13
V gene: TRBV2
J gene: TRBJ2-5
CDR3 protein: CACRKGLAETQYF
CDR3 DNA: TGTGCCTGCCGGAAGGGACTAGCGGAGACCCAGTACTTC

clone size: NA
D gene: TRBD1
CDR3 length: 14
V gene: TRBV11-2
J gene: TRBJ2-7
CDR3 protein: CASSYWTGQYEQYF
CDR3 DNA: TGTGCCAGCAGCTATTGGACAGGGCAATACGAGCAGTACTTC

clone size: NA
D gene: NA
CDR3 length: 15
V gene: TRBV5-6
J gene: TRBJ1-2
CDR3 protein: CASSLVDRKDYGYTF
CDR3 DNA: TGTGCCAGCAGCTTGGTCGACAGAAAAGACTATGGCTACACCTTC

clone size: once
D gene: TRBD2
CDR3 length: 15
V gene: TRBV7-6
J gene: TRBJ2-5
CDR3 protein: CASSLVTGTSTSQYF
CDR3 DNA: TGTGCCAGCAGCTTAGTCACCGGGACTAGTACGTCCCAGTACTTC

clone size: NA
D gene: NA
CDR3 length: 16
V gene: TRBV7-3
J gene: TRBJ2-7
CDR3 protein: CASSVGGGTSSYEQYF
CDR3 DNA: TGTGCCAGCAGCGTAGGGGGCGGGACGAGCTCCTACGAGCAGTACTTC

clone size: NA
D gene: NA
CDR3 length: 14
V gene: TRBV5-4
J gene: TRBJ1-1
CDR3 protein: CASSLDSGGGEAFF
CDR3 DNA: TGTGCCAGCAGCTTGGATTCCGGAGGGGGTGAAGCTTTCTTT

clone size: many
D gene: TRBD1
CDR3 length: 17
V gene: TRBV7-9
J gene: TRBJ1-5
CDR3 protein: CASSSYAGTGNNQPQHF
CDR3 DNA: TGTGCCAGCAGCTCGTACGCCGGGACAGGGAACAATCAGCCCCAGCATTTT

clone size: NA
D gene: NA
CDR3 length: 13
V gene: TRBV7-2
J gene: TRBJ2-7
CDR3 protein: CASQRTMGYEQYF
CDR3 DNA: TGTGCCAGCCAGCGGACGATGGGATACGAGCAGTACTTC

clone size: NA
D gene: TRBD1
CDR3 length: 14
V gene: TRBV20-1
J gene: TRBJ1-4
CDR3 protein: CSAIMTGTKEKLFF
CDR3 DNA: TGCAGTGCAATAATGACAGGGACCAAGGAAAAACTGTTTTTT

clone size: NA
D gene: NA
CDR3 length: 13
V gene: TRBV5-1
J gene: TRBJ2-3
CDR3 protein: CASSLVERDTQYF
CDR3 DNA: TGCGCCAGCAGCTTGGTAGAGAGGGATACGCAGTATTTT

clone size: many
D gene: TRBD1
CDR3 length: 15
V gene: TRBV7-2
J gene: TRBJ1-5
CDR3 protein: CASSLWGQGNQPQHF
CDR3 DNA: TGTGCCAGCAGCCTTTGGGGACAGGGTAATCAGCCCCAGCATTTT

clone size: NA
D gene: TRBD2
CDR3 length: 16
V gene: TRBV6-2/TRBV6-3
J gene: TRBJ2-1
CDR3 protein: CASSYPFGGGAGEQFF
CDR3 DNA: TGTGCCAGCAGTTACCCTTTCGGCGGGGGGGCCGGTGAGCAGTTCTTC

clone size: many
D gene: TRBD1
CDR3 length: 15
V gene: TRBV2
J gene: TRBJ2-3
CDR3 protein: CASRARTGGADTQYF
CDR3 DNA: TGTGCCAGCAGGGCCCGGACAGGGGGTGCAGATACGCAGTATTTT

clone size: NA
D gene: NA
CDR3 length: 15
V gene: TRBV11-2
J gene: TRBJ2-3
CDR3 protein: CASSEGRPTTDTQYF
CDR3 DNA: TGTGCCAGCAGCGAGGGGAGGCCCACCACAGATACGCAGTATTTT

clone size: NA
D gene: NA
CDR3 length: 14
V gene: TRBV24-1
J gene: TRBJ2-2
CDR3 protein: CATSDRGIAGELFF
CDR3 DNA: TGTGCCACCAGTGACCGGGGGATCGCCGGGGAGCTGTTTTTT

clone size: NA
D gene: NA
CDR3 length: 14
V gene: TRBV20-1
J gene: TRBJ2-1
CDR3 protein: CSARVGRAMNEQFF
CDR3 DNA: TGCAGTGCTAGAGTTGGACGGGCTATGAATGAGCAGTTCTTC